Shown below are 9 T cell receptor beta chains from a single sample sequenced in a study of CD8+CD57+ T cells in acquired aplastic anemia. The authors sequenced patients whose flow cytometry had shown CD8+CD57+ cell expansion. TCR beta VDJ combinations and CDR3 sequences were profiled from genomic DNA. TCRdb re-analysed the reads in MiXCR, keeping a single row per CDR3 protein. Here the sample spans around 430,000 distinct CDR3 sequences, around a third being singletons. The sequenced sample consisted of sorted CD4+, CD8+, or CD8+CD57+ T cells (not recorded which) from PBMCs. Every receptor here comes from a human donor with aplastic anemia.

This clonotype was recorded at least ten times. The V gene is TRBV7-2, the J gene TRBJ1-1; weak D call: TRBD1 (6 bases). The CDR3 is made up of 15 amino acids. CDR1 is SGHTA, CDR2 FQGNSA, per germline. Trimming cost V 1 base and J 1 base, with 10 bases left between them. The CDR3 sequence: CASSLGGTQNTEAFF. Written as DNA, the CDR3 is TGTGCCAGCAGCTTAGGGGGGACACAGAACACTGAAGCTTTCTTT.

This rearrangement joins TRBV24-1 to TRBJ1-2; TRBD1 matches at 7 bases. V gave up 6 bases and J gave up 7 bases; unmatched junction bases: 10. The germline gives CDR1 KGHDR, CDR2 SFDVKD. This CDR3 is 14 amino acids long. The CDR3 reads CATSRAQGGPGYTF. CDR3 in DNA: TGTGCCACCAGTCGAGCCCAGGGGGGGCCTGGCTACACCTTC.

In this sample, this clonotype turned up a few times. V usage is TRBV27 and J usage is TRBJ1-5, with D hard to call. V gave up 4 bases and J gave up 3 bases, with 7 bases separating them. The germline V gene has CDR1 MNHEY and CDR2 SMNVEV (reference sequence). The CDR3 length is 13 residues. In nucleotides, the CDR3 is TGTGCCAGCAGTTGGGCCCCCAATCAGCCCCAGCATTTT. Protein: CASSWAPNQPQHF.

There are many counts of this clonotype. This chain uses TRBV10-3 with TRBJ2-1; D is perhaps TRBD2 (7 bases). V gave up 0 bases and J gave up 9 bases, with 18 bases separating them. CDR3 length equals 16 residues. Germline CDR1 ENHRY, CDR2 SYGVKD. CDR3 in amino acids: CAISESGGTMLLEQFF. The DNA for the CDR3 is TGTGCCATCAGTGAGTCGGGGGGGACAATGCTCCTTGAGCAGTTCTTC.

This clonotype was counted a few times. CDR3 nucleotide sequence: TGTGCCAGCAGCCCTCGGGGCGGGGGTTTTGGAGAGACCCAGTACTTC. This sequence encodes CASSPRGGGFGETQYF. The chain uses TRBV5-6 and TRBJ2-5, with 7 bases that match TRBD2. Per the germline V gene, CDR1 is SGHDT and CDR2 is YYEEEE. There are 16 residues in the CDR3. V trimming: 4 bases; J trimming: 4 bases; junction bases outside the gene matches: 13.

This clonotype was observed a few times. The CDR3 protein is CAISVGTGEQYF. CDR3 DNA: TGTGCCATCAGTGTGGGGACAGGCGAGCAGTACTTC. The V and J genes are TRBV10-3 and TRBJ2-7, with TRBD1 matching over 8 bases. From germline, CDR1 is ENHRY and CDR2 SYGVKD. The V segment lost 4 bases and the J segment 6 bases; nucleotides outside the gene matches: 2. This CDR3 has 12 amino acids.

The table lists this clonotype with a count of one. A single base separates this from a much larger clone, so it may be a read error. The rearrangement uses TRBV7-3 and TRBJ1-6; D unresolved. In germline, CDR1 is SGHTA, CDR2 FQGTGA. There are 19 residues in the CDR3. CDR3 residues: CASSLTGEGLFSYNSPLRF. The CDR3, as DNA: TGTGCCAGCAGCTTAACCGGGGAAGGGCTGTTCTCCTATAATTCACCCCTCCGCTTT.

Comment on this clonotype: With a much larger clone just one base away, this may be a read error. V is TRBV2 and J is TRBJ2-2; perhaps TRBD2 as D (6 bases). CDR3 length: 14 amino acids. V lost 2 bases and J 6 bases, leaving 10 bases between the germline ends. Germline CDR1 is SNHLY and CDR2 is FYNNEI. CDR3 coding DNA: TGTGCCAGCAGTGAAATGACGGGGGCCGGGGAGCTGTTTTTT. Encoded protein: CASSEMTGAGELFF.

This clonotype was picked up a small number of times. The chain uses TRBV12-3 or TRBV12-4 and TRBJ2-7; TRBD1 agrees at 9 bases. The trim removed 7 bases at V and 0 bases at J, leaving 7 bases unmatched. The CDR3 is 15 residues long. The CDR3: CASNIRQGGSYEQYF. The CDR3 bases are TGTGCCAGCAACATTAGACAGGGGGGCTCCTACGAGCAGTACTTC.